This T cell receptor (beta chain) was sequenced in a study of blood T cell repertoires in COVID-19. TCRdb's table, derived via immunoSEQ multiplex PCR, lists solely in-frame clones and lacks some. This table holds 250,000 to 300,000 clones, under 90% found once. V shed 4 bases, J shed 2 bases, and the junction held 21 bases outside the gene matches. The V gene's germline CDR1 is GTSNPN and CDR2 SVGIG (reference sequence). This CDR3 is 20 amino acids long. Those enrolled, adults aged about 18 to 89 years, came from some 23 US areas. Sequenced material: PBMCs or T cells enriched from blood (not recorded which). The TCR sequence derives from a man under 40 with acute COVID-19. The chain employs TRBV30 and TRBJ2-5; 11 nucleotides align to TRBD1. CDR3 bases: TGTGCCTGGAAGGCGCGACCGGGACAGGGGGACAGGGGCCCACAAGAGACCCAGTACTTC. This codes for CAWKARPGQGDRGPQETQYF. Complete variable domain (other parts from reference TRBV30 and TRBJ2-5): SQTIHQWPATLVQPVGSPLSLECTVEGTSNPNLYWYRQAAGRGLQLLFYSVGIGQISSEVPQNLSASRPQDRQFILSSKKLLLSDSGFYLCAWKARPGQGDRGPQETQYFGPGTRLLVL.